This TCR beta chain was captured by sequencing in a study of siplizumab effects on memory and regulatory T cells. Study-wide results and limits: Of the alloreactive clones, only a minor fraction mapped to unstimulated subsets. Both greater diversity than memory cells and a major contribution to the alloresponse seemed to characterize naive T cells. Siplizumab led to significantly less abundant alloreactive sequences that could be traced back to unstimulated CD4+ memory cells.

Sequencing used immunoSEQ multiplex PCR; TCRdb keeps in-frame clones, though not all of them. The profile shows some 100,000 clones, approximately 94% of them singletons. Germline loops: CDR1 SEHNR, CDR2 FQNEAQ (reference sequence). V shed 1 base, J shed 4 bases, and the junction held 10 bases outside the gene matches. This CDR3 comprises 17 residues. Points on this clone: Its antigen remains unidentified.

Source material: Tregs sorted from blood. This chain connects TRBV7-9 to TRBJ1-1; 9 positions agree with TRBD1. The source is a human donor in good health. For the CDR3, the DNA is TGTGCCAGCAGCTTAGGAATAGTGGGACAGGGTATCACTGAAGCTTTCTTT. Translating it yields CASSLGIVGQGITEAFF. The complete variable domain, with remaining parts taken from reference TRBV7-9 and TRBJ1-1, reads DTGVSQNPRHKITKRGQNVTFRCDPISEHNRLYWYRQTLGQGPEFLTYFQNEAQLEKSRLLSDRFSAERPKGSFSTLEIQRTEQGDSAMYLCASSLGIVGQGITEAFFGQGTRLTVV.